This paragraph covers one T cell receptor (beta chain) sequence. The CDR3 totals 15 residues. CDR1 is SGDLS and CDR2 is YYNGEE in the germline V gene. V dropped 1 base and J dropped 5 bases, with 15 bases sitting between them. The data are from a study of CD8 T cells in Susac syndrome. From blood CD8+ and CD4+ T cells, the TCR beta chain was sequenced. Negative isolation was applied to CD8+ and CD4+ T cells, and FACS enrichment was applied to TEMRA cells. RNA, at about 0.45 to 1 ug, was reverse transcribed with random hexamers. TCRdb re-derived calls from the immunoSEQ multiplex PCR reads in MiXCR, one entry per CDR3 protein. The sample yields about 300,000 distinct CDR3 sequences, 75% to 90% seen once.

The TCR originated in a human donor with multiple sclerosis. Input material: CD8+ T cells from PBMCs. V usage is TRBV9 and J usage is TRBJ1-2; D ambiguous. The CDR3 protein is CASSVMSVMSYGYTF. The CDR3 DNA reads as TGTGCCAGCAGCGTAATGTCCGTCATGAGTTATGGCTACACCTTC.